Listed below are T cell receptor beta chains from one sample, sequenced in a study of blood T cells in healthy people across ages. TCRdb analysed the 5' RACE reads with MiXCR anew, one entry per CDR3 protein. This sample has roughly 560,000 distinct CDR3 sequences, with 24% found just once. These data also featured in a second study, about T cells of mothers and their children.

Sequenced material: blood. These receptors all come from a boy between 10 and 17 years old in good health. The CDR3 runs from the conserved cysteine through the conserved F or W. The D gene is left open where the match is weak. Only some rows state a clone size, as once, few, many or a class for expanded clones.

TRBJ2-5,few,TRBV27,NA,TGTGCCAGCAGTTATTCATATCAAGAGACCCAGTACTTC,CASSYSYQETQYF
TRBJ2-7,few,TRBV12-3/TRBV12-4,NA,TGTGCCAGCAGTCCGGGACCTGACGGAGAGCAGTACTTC,CASSPGPDGEQYF
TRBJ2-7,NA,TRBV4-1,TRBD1,TGCGCCAGCAGCCAAGGGACAGGCGAGCAGTACTTC,CASSQGTGEQYF
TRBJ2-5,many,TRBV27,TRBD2,TGTGCCAGCAGGCCTTCGGGGGGGGAGACCCAGTACTTC,CASRPSGGETQYF
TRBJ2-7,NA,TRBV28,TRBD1,TGTGCCAGTATGGGGGCAGGGGGCAGCTACGAGCAGTACTTC,CASMGAGGSYEQYF
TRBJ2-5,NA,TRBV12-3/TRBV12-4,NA,TGTGCCAGCAGTCCGTATAATAGCGGTTACCAAGAGACCCAGTACTTC,CASSPYNSGYQETQYF
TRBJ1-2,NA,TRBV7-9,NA,TGTGCCAGCAGCTTAGTAGGAGACACTAGGTCCTATGGCTACACCTTC,CASSLVGDTRSYGYTF
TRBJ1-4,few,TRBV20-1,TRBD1,TGCAGTGCGGGACAGGGGGCAGGGGAAAAACTGTTTTTT,CSAGQGAGEKLFF
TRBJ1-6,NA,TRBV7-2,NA,TGTGCCAGCAGCTTAGGGGGGCGGGACGGATATAATTCACCCCTCCACTTT,CASSLGGRDGYNSPLHF
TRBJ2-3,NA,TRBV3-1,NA,TGTGCCAGCAGCTCCACAGGGAGGAAGCCTGAGGAGTATTTT,CASSSTGRKPEEYF